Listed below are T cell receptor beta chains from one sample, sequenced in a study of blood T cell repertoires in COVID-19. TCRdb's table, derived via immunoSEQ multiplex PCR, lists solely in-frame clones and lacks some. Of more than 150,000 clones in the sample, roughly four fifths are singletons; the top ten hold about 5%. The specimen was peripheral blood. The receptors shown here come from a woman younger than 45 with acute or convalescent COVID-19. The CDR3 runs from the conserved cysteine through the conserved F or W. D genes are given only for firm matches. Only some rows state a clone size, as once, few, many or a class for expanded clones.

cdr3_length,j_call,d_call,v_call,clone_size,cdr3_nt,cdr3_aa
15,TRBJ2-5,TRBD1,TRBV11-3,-,TGTGCCAGCAGCCCCGGGACAGGGGATTTAGAGACCCAGTACTTC,CASSPGTGDLETQYF
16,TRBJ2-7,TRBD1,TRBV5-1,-,TGCGCCAACACCCCAAAACCGGGACAGGGGGACTACGAGCAGTACTTC,CANTPKPGQGDYEQYF
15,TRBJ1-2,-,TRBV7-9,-,TGTGCCAGCAGCTTAGCGGGGACAACATCATCCGGCTACACCTTC,CASSLAGTTSSGYTF
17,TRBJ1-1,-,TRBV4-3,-,TGCGCCAGCAGCCTCATTAAAGGAGGGCACCGGAACACTGAAGCTTTCTTT,CASSLIKGGHRNTEAFF
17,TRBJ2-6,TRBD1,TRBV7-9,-,TGTGCCAGCAGCTTAGAGACAGGGTTGTCTGGGGCCAACGTCCTGACTTTC,CASSLETGLSGANVLTF
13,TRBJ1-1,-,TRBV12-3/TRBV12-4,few,TGTGCCAGCAGTTTATTGGAGAGACCTGAAGCTTTCTTT,CASSLLERPEAFF
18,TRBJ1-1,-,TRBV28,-,TGTGCCAGCCTCCTGATGACAGAATTCCGGCCGGTGAACACTGAAGCTTTCTTT,CASLLMTEFRPVNTEAFF
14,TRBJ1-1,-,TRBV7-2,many,TGTGCCAGCAGCACAATGTTCTCTAGAACTGAAGCTTTCTTT,CASSTMFSRTEAFF
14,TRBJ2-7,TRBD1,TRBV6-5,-,TGTGCCAGCAGTTACTCAGACAGGGGCTACGAGCAGTACTTC,CASSYSDRGYEQYF
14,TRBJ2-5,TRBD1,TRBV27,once,TGTGCCAGCAGTCTCACTACAGGGGGCGAGACCCAGTACTTC,CASSLTTGGETQYF
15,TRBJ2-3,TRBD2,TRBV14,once,TGTGCCAGCAGCCAAGTGGGAGGGAGCACAGATACGCAGTATTTT,CASSQVGGSTDTQYF
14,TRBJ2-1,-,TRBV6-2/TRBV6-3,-,TGTGCCAGCAGTTTAATGGCAGCCTACAATGAGCAGTTCTTC,CASSLMAAYNEQFF
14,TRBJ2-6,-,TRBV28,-,TGTGCCAGCACAAGGGGGTCTGGGGCCAACGTCCTGACTTTC,CASTRGSGANVLTF
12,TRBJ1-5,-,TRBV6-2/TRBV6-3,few,TGTGCCAGCAGTTACCAAAGCCAGCCCCAGCATTTT,CASSYQSQPQHF
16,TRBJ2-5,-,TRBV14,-,TGTGCCAGCAGCCACCCCGGGAGGGGGCGGCAAGAGACCCAGTACTTC,CASSHPGRGRQETQYF
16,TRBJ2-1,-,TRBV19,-,TGTGCCAGTAGTATGGTTAGGGGGCCGGGGGACAATGAGCAGTTCTTC,CASSMVRGPGDNEQFF